This entry describes one TCR beta chain. Its antigen is undetermined. This sample was included in a study of T cells in Graves' hyperthyroidism and ophthalmopathy. General study results and limits: Blood also contained most expanded thyroid clonotypes above 0.001.

Germline V gene sequence: CDR1 SGHNT, CDR2 YYREEE (reference sequence). V gave up 0 bases and J gave up 8 bases, with 11 bases separating them. The CDR3 is 13 residues long. The blood was taken when hyperthyroidism was first diagnosed, before any ophthalmopathy symptoms showed up. RNA transcripts were the template for amplifying TCR beta CDR3 regions. Using the HTBI primer set, a first-round RT-PCR was run on the TCR CDR3. Each CDR3 protein gets one entry after TCRdb re-called the multiplex PCR reads with MiXCR. The sample records hundreds of thousands of distinct CDR3 sequences, approximately 15% being singletons.

Sequencing was performed on blood. This receptor was identified in a woman younger than 45 with Graves' hyperthyroidism that later progressed to Graves' ophthalmopathy. The chain carries TRBV5-4 and TRBJ1-2; a weak D match, TRBD1 (6 bases). CDR3 loop: CASSLGGQGGYTF. The CDR3 nucleotides read TGTGCCAGCAGCTTGGGGGGGCAGGGAGGCTACACCTTC. Based on the CDR3 plus reference TRBV5-4 and TRBJ1-2, the full variable domain is ETGVTQSPTHLIKTRGQQVTLRCSSQSGHNTVSWYQQALGQGPQFIFQYYREEENGRGNFPPRFSGLQFPNYSSELNVNALELDDSALYLCASSLGGQGGYTFGSGTRLTVV.